A single sample gave rise to the 15 T cell receptor beta chains below, sequenced in a study of cytomegalovirus exposure and HLA in healthy donors. 60 Vbeta and 13 Jbeta primers were used in PCR. Profiling relied on immunoSEQ multiplex PCR, and the TCRdb table lists in-frame clones only, not all of them. The data show over 200,000 clones, 82% seen once. The source material was PBMCs. All receptors derive from a woman aged 40 to 50 in good health and CMV-seropositive.

The chain combines TRBV28 with TRBJ1-5; 8 nucleotides match TRBD1. V gave up 6 bases and J gave up 2 bases; unmatched junction bases: 6. The CDR3 consists of 15 residues. Looked up from germline, CDR1 is MDHEN and CDR2 is SYDVKM. CDR3 sequence reads: CASSWEQGGNQPQHF. Here the CDR3 DNA reads TGTGCCAGCAGCTGGGAACAGGGGGGCAATCAGCCCCAGCATTTT.

The V and J genes are TRBV7-9 and TRBJ2-1, with TRBD2 matching 8 bases. The CDR3 runs to 15 residues. Trimming took 7 bases from V and 6 from J; bases not matched to a gene: 11. Germline V gene sequence: CDR1 SEHNR, CDR2 FQNEAQ (reference sequence). In nucleotides, the CDR3 is TGTGCCAGCACCAAAGCGGGAGAGGGCCGCAATGAGCAGTTCTTC. It specifies CASTKAGEGRNEQFF.

This chain connects TRBV27 to TRBJ2-5; D may be TRBD1 (5 bases). Per the germline V gene, CDR1 is MNHEY and CDR2 is SMNVEV (reference sequence). This CDR3 comprises 14 residues. V was pared by 2 bases and J by 1 base, with 8 bases between. CDR3 DNA: TGTGCCAGCAGTTTAAGGGGCCTCCAAGAGACCCAGTACTTC. Translating gives CASSLRGLQETQYF.

V is TRBV7-2 and J is TRBJ2-1, with 12 bases matching TRBD1. This CDR3 region has 16 residues. CDR1 SGHTA and CDR2 FQGNSA come from the germline V gene. V lost 3 bases, J lost 6 bases, and 6 bases stayed unmatched. CDR3: CASSFGGTGGPNEQFF. In DNA, the CDR3 is TGTGCCAGCAGCTTTGGAGGGACAGGGGGCCCCAATGAGCAGTTCTTC. Together with reference TRBV7-2 and TRBJ2-1, the CDR3 gives the full variable domain: GAGVSQSPSNKVTEKGKDVELRCDPISGHTALYWYRQSLGQGLEFLIYFQGNSAPDKSGLPSDRFSAERTGGSVSTLTIQRTQQEDSAVYLCASSFGGTGGPNEQFFGPGTRLTVL.

The sample holds one count of this clone. The chain uses TRBV25-1 and TRBJ1-1; TRBD1 agrees at 7 bases. The germline CDR1 and CDR2 sequences are MGHDK and SYGVNS. Trimming at V came to 4 bases and at J to 4 bases, leaving 6 bases not matched to a gene. CDR3 length equals 14 residues. DNA for the CDR3: TGTGCCAGCAGTGGACCGGGACAGAGCACTGAAGCTTTCTTT. Translation gives CASSGPGQSTEAFF.

V and J are TRBV12-5 and TRBJ1-3; 8 bases fit TRBD1. The V gene's germline CDR1 is LGHNT and CDR2 FRNRAP. The CDR3 is made up of 15 amino acids. J gave up 6 bases and V 3 bases, and 7 bases lay outside the gene matches. CDR3 sequence (DNA): TGTGCTAGTGGTTTAGCTGCAGGGGGCTCAAACACCATATATTTT. It encodes CASGLAAGGSNTIYF.

This chain connects TRBV5-6 to TRBJ2-1, with D possibly being TRBD2 (6 bases). This CDR3 region has 16 residues. Trimming left V 3 bases short and J 4 bases short, with 17 bases between. The germline V gene encodes CDR1 SGHDT and CDR2 YYEEEE. For the CDR3, the DNA is TGTGCCAGCAGCTGGGACCGGGACTCGCTGTACAATGAGCAGTTCTTC. Amino acid sequence: CASSWDRDSLYNEQFF.

This rearrangement joins TRBV7-6 to TRBJ2-2; 9 bases align to TRBD2. Per germline, CDR1 SGHVS and CDR2 FNYEAQ. The CDR3 spans 17 residues. The ends lost 1 base at V and 7 bases at J; junction bases unmatched: 10. The CDR3 region has the DNA TGTGCCAGCAGCTTAGTAGCGGGAGAACCCTTGGGCGGGGAGCTGTTTTTT. This gives the protein CASSLVAGEPLGGELFF.

V gene TRBV29-1 combines with J gene TRBJ1-1; possibly TRBD1 for D (6 bases). This CDR3 has 12 amino acids. V was clipped by 7 bases and J by 1 base, with 10 bases between them. CDR1 is SQVTM and CDR2 is ANQGSEA in the germline V gene. CDR3 DNA: TGCAGCGGCGGACAGAAGAACACTGAAGCTTTCTTT. It is translated as CSGGQKNTEAFF.

V is TRBV30 and J is TRBJ2-3, with TRBD2 matching over 8 bases. The junction had 22 bases not matched to a gene; V was cut back by 5 bases and J by 6 bases. Germline CDR1 reads GTSNPN; CDR2 reads SVGIG (reference sequence). The CDR3 is 18 amino acids. CDR3 sequence (DNA): TGTGCCTGGGGAGACCCCGTTACTAGCGGCCTCGAGGGGGATACGCAGTATTTT. Its protein product is CAWGDPVTSGLEGDTQYF. The full variable domain, in which reference TRBV30 and TRBJ2-3 provide the parts outside the CDR3, is SQTIHQWPATLVQPVGSPLSLECTVEGTSNPNLYWYRQAAGRGLQLLFYSVGIGQISSEVPQNLSASRPQDRQFILSSKKLLLSDSGFYLCAWGDPVTSGLEGDTQYFGPGTRLTVL.

Written as DNA, the CDR3 is TGTGCCAGCTCACCTTCAGCGTTGAGCTCCTACGAGCAGTACTTC. Its translation: CASSPSALSSYEQYF. The chain employs TRBV18 and TRBJ2-7; D call uncertain. There are 15 residues in the CDR3. The V and J ends lost 3 bases and 0 bases respectively, with 12 bases between them. CDR1 and CDR2 from the germline V gene are KGHSH and LQKENI.

The sample holds one count of this clone. V usage is TRBV15 and J usage is TRBJ2-7, with D perhaps matching TRBD1 (5 bases). There are 14 residues in the CDR3. The germline V gene encodes CDR1 LNHNV and CDR2 YYDKDF (reference sequence). With 1 base removed from V and 3 bases from J, the gap between germline ends came to 10 bases. The CDR3 is CATSRGVRDYEQYF. CDR3 bases: TGTGCCACCAGCAGAGGAGTCAGGGACTACGAGCAGTACTTC. Full variable domain (outside the CDR3, taken from reference TRBV15 and TRBJ2-7): DAMVIQNPRYQVTQFGKPVTLSCSQTLNHNVMYWYQQKSSQAPKLLFHYYDKDFNNEADTPDNFQSRRPNTSFCFLDIRSPGLGDTAMYLCATSRGVRDYEQYFGPGTRLTVT.

The rearrangement joins TRBV30 to TRBJ1-2; the D is unclear. CDR3 length: 15 residues. From germline, CDR1 is GTSNPN and CDR2 SVGIG (reference sequence). The ends were cut back, 0 bases at V and 2 bases at J, with 13 bases in the middle. The CDR3 bases are TGTGCCTGGAGTGTACGCACGGGTCGGAACTATGGCTACACCTTC. This encodes CAWSVRTGRNYGYTF.

For this clone: One end of the junction does not line up with germline, which may come from a read error. The rearrangement uses TRBV7-7 and TRBJ2-2; possibly TRBD2 for D (6 bases). CDR3 length: 15 residues. Germline V lookup: CDR1 SSHAT, CDR2 FNYEAQ (reference sequence). The CDR3 reads CASSLRSGGTGELFF. The CDR3 DNA sequence: TGTGCTAGCAGCCTCCGTTCCGGGGGAACCGGGGAGCTGTTTTTT.

The chain uses TRBV27 and TRBJ1-2; no definite D call. The germline gives CDR1 MNHEY, CDR2 SMNVEV (reference sequence). V shed 7 bases and J shed 8 bases, with 17 bases lying between them. The CDR3 is 13 amino acids. CDR3 residues: CASTPSLVRGYTF. CDR3 nucleotide sequence: TGTGCCAGCACCCCCAGCCTAGTAAGGGGCTACACCTTC.